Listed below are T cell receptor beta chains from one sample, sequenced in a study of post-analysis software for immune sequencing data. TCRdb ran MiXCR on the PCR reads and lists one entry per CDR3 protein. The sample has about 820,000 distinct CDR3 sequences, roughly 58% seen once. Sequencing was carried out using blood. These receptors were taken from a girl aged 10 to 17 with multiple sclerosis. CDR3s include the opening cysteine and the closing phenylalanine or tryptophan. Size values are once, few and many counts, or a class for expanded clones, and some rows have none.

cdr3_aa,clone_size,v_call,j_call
CASSPRPGSAFF,few,TRBV5-1,TRBJ1-1
CASSFSGKGYEQYF,NA,TRBV5-1,NA
CSFNPRDRYNEQFF,many,TRBV29-1,TRBJ2-1
CASSAALAGGPYEQYF,NA,TRBV9,TRBJ2-7
CASSPWTGVTSNEQFF,NA,TRBV6-5,TRBJ2-1
CASSVMPGEFGEQYF,NA,TRBV9,TRBJ2-7
CASSVTRGQGNYGYTF,NA,TRBV25-1,TRBJ1-2
CASTLSAWEQYF,NA,TRBV5-1,TRBJ2-4
CSARDRGRSEQYF,NA,TRBV20-1,TRBJ2-7
CASSFGAGHQPQHF,NA,TRBV12-3/TRBV12-4,TRBJ1-5
CASSQARLDGEQYF,once,TRBV4-1,NA
CASSSAGQRTYGYTF,NA,TRBV11-2,TRBJ1-2
CSARDPKNYGYTF,few,TRBV20-1,TRBJ1-2
CSASGQGAWDEQYF,few,TRBV29-1,TRBJ2-7
CASSLRLGGTEAFF,NA,TRBV7-2,TRBJ1-1
CASSYQAAYGYTF,NA,TRBV6-5,TRBJ1-2
CASSSGTGGGKYNEQFF,NA,TRBV5-1,TRBJ2-1